A single T cell receptor (beta chain) is shown here with its context. Its matching antigen is unknown. Produced via immunoSEQ multiplex PCR; TCRdb's table is partial and in-frame only. This sample has 32,000 or so clones, with roughly 90% found just once. This entry belongs to a study of monozygotic twins with cystic fibrosis. Study in general: Approximately 3.2 micrograms of fragmented DNA underwent roughly 15 PCR cycles for library preparation.

Study-wide results and caveats: Low clonality (median around 0.0095) suggested a mostly naive repertoire. Co-twins had the most similar V usage for 13 of 16 pairs, J for 8.

J lost 7 bases, V lost 0 bases, and 0 bases had no gene match. Germline values: CDR1 SGHRS, CDR2 YFSETQ. This CDR3 has 14 amino acids. V usage is TRBV5-1 and J usage is TRBJ1-6; 8 bases are shared with TRBD1. This clonotype was obtained from a girl aged 2-10 years with cystic fibrosis. Input material: blood. The CDR3 DNA is TGCGCCAGCAGCTTGGGACAGGGGAATTCACCCCTCCACTTT. Translating gives CASSLGQGNSPLHF.